A single sample gave rise to the 22 T cell receptor beta chains below, sequenced in a study of cytomegalovirus exposure and HLA in healthy donors. The PCR contained 60 Vbeta and 13 Jbeta primers. TCRdb's copy holds only in-frame clones and misses some; the assay was immunoSEQ multiplex PCR. The profile covers approximately 180,000 clones, with more than 9.5% appearing a single time and 7.5% to 10% taken by the ten largest. The sample comprised PBMCs. The receptors originated from a man aged 50 to 59 in good health and CMV-seropositive.

The chain has TRBV7-2 and TRBJ2-6; a possible D gene is TRBD1 (5 bases). In germline, CDR1 is SGHTA, CDR2 FQGNSA. This CDR3 contains 15 residues. V lost 2 bases to trimming and J lost 4 bases, with 9 bases between them. The CDR3 DNA reads as TGTGCCAGCAGCTTACAGGGTTACGGGGCCAACGTCCTGACTTTC. Protein: CASSLQGYGANVLTF.

This clone was observed a handful of times. The rearrangement joins TRBV6-5 to TRBJ2-1; 12 nucleotides line up with TRBD2. CDR3 size: 16 residues. Germline trimming cut 0 bases from V and 7 bases from J; bases unmatched to any gene: 4. Germline CDR1 reads MNHEY; CDR2 reads SVGAGI. In DNA form, the CDR3 reads TGTGCCAGCAGTTACTCGAGGCTAGCGGGGGGGAATGAGCAGTTCTTC. Its protein is CASSYSRLAGGNEQFF.

This clone was observed a handful of times. V gene TRBV2 combines with J gene TRBJ1-3; 10 positions agree with TRBD1. Germline CDR1 SNHLY, CDR2 FYNNEI. This CDR3 comprises 15 residues. J was trimmed by 2 bases and V by 6 bases; bases with no gene match: 4. CDR3 sequence: CASSLGQGAGNTIYF. DNA of the CDR3: TGTGCCAGCAGCCTAGGACAGGGGGCTGGAAACACCATATATTTT. The whole variable domain, remainder taken from reference TRBV2 and TRBJ1-3, is EPEVTQTPSHQVTQMGQEVILRCVPISNHLYFYWYRQILGQKVEFLVSFYNNEISEKSEIFDDQFSVERPDGSNFTLKIRSTKLEDSAMYFCASSLGQGAGNTIYFGEGSWLTVV.

The table lists this clone with a few counts. The chain couples TRBV13 to TRBJ1-1; a possible D gene is TRBD1 (6 bases). Germline lookup yields CDR1 PRHDT and CDR2 FYEKMQ (reference sequence). V lost 5 bases to trimming and J lost 1 base, with 20 bases between them. The CDR3 spans 17 residues. CDR3 nucleotide sequence: TGTGCCAGCAGCCTAGAGTCAGGGGTTGGCAGGAACACTGAAGCTTTCTTT. This gives the protein CASSLESGVGRNTEAFF.

This sequence joins TRBV30 and TRBJ1-6; TRBD1 matches at 9 bases. Unmatched junction bases numbered 5, after V lost 1 base and J lost 10 bases. From germline, CDR1 is GTSNPN and CDR2 SVGIG (reference sequence). The CDR3 length is 14 residues. The DNA of the CDR3 is TGTGCCTGGAGTGGAACAGGGGGCCAATCACCCCTCCACTTT. It is translated as CAWSGTGGQSPLHF.

This clone has only a few counts. V usage is TRBV19 and J usage is TRBJ1-1; D call uncertain. The germline V and J ends were trimmed by 0 bases and 2 bases, with 10 bases remaining between them. The germline CDR1 and CDR2 sequences are LNHDA and SQIVND (reference sequence). CDR3 size: 15 residues. CDR3 bases: TGTGCCAGTAGTATAGACAGAAAAGTAAACACTGAAGCTTTCTTT. Its translation is CASSIDRKVNTEAFF.

This clone turned up a few times. J is TRBJ2-5 and V is TRBV7-9; TRBD1 matches at 7 bases. Germline CDR1 and CDR2: SEHNR and FQNEAQ (reference sequence). This CDR3 is built from 15 residues. The J segment lost 4 bases and the V segment lost 0 bases, leaving 5 bases of the junction unmatched. CDR3 region: CASSLAGAGGETQYF. The CDR3 nucleotides read TGTGCCAGCAGCTTAGCGGGGGCAGGGGGAGAGACCCAGTACTTC.

This clone showed up just a few times. The chain carries TRBV10-2 and TRBJ1-3; D is uncertain. Between the trimmed V and J ends, which lost 10 bases and 0 bases, there was a span of 13 bases. CDR3 length: 14 residues. Germline lookup yields CDR1 WSHSY and CDR2 SAAADI. The CDR3 region has the DNA TGCGCCATCGCGATAGAAAACTCTGGAAACACCATATATTTT. It specifies CAIAIENSGNTIYF.

The chain links TRBV7-2 to TRBJ2-6, with a tentative D call TRBD2 (5 bases). CDR3 size: 14 residues. With 6 bases removed from V and 2 bases from J, the gap between germline ends came to 8 bases. Germline-derived CDR1 and CDR2 are SGHTA and FQGNSA. This CDR3 is CASREDPGANVLTF. The CDR3 nucleotides read TGTGCCAGCAGGGAGGATCCTGGGGCCAACGTCCTGACTTTC.

V gene TRBV30 combines with J gene TRBJ2-1; TRBD2 aligns across 9 bases. CDR1 is GTSNPN and CDR2 is SVGIG in the germline V gene (reference sequence). The junction had 17 bases not matched to a gene; V was cut back by 2 bases and J by 0 bases. This CDR3 has 20 residues. CDR3 residues: CAWSPLYPSSGVSSYNEQFF. In DNA, the CDR3 is TGTGCCTGGAGTCCTCTTTACCCCTCTAGCGGGGTCAGCTCCTACAATGAGCAGTTCTTC. Based on the CDR3 plus reference TRBV30 and TRBJ2-1, the full variable domain is SQTIHQWPATLVQPVGSPLSLECTVEGTSNPNLYWYRQAAGRGLQLLFYSVGIGQISSEVPQNLSASRPQDRQFILSSKKLLLSDSGFYLCAWSPLYPSSGVSSYNEQFFGPGTRLTVL.

Here the CDR3 DNA reads TGTGCCAGCAGTTACGACAGTCTGGGAGAAAAACTGTTTTTT. Its protein is CASSYDSLGEKLFF. The chain couples TRBV6-6 to TRBJ1-4, with a weak D call TRBD1 (5 bases). V shed 2 bases and J shed 8 bases, with 12 bases lying between them. This CDR3 has 14 residues. Germline CDR1 is MNHNY and CDR2 is SVGAGI (reference sequence).

This chain joins TRBV10-3 and TRBJ2-1; TRBD2 agrees at 12 bases. The CDR3 extends over 14 amino acids. CDR1 ENHRY and CDR2 SYGVKD come from the germline V gene. Trimming removed 8 bases from V and 6 bases from J; junction bases left unmatched: 5. The CDR3 nucleotides read TGTGCCATCTCGTCTAGCGGGGGGGCCAATGAGCAGTTCTTC. Encoded protein: CAISSSGGANEQFF.

The rearrangement links TRBV9 to TRBJ2-7, with 7 nucleotides matching TRBD1. V lost 4 bases to trimming and J lost 4 bases; unmatched junction nucleotides: 8. The CDR3 sequence is 14 residues long. Germline CDR1 reads SGDLS; CDR2 reads YYNGEE. CDR3 nucleotide sequence: TGTGCCAGCAGCCTCCGGGACAGTCAGTACGAGCAGTACTTC. This translates into CASSLRDSQYEQYF.

The chain recombines TRBV6-5 with TRBJ1-6; a possible D gene is TRBD1 (6 bases). V was shortened by 2 bases and J by 15 bases, with 14 bases between the two germline ends. Germline V gene data show CDR1 as MNHEY and CDR2 as SVGAGI. The CDR3 is 13 amino acids. The CDR3 nucleotides read TGTGCCAGCAGTTACACACGGGGGGCGCTCCTCCACTTT. Encoded protein: CASSYTRGALLHF.

This clone was seen only a few times. The chain combines TRBV10-2 with TRBJ1-5, with D hard to call. Germline CDR1 is WSHSY and CDR2 is SAAADI. Trimming left V 8 bases short and J 0 bases short, with 11 bases between. This CDR3 is 14 amino acids long. CDR3 coding DNA: TGCGCCAGCGCACAGTCTTATAGCAATCAGCCCCAGCATTTT. Translated, it gives CASAQSYSNQPQHF.

V and J are TRBV2 and TRBJ1-1; a weak D match, TRBD1 (6 bases). Germline CDR1 SNHLY, CDR2 FYNNEI. With 4 bases removed from V and 1 base from J, the gap between germline ends came to 10 bases. This CDR3 is built from 14 residues. The CDR3 loop reads CASSGRGTNTEAFF. The CDR3 region has the DNA TGTGCCAGCAGTGGTAGGGGGACGAACACTGAAGCTTTCTTT. The full variable domain, rest sourced from reference TRBV2 and TRBJ1-1, is EPEVTQTPSHQVTQMGQEVILRCVPISNHLYFYWYRQILGQKVEFLVSFYNNEISEKSEIFDDQFSVERPDGSNFTLKIRSTKLEDSAMYFCASSGRGTNTEAFFGQGTRLTVV.

As concerns this clone: This likely comes from a read error, as the CDR3 has no conserved phenylalanine or tryptophan at its end. In DNA, the CDR3 is TGTGCCTGGACCCGGGGGATAACTGAAGCTTTCTTG. Residues: CAWTRGITEAFL. The gene calls are TRBV30 and TRBJ1-1; D might be TRBD1 (5 bases). V gave up 4 bases and J gave up 5 bases, with 11 bases separating them. The CDR3 spans 12 residues. Germline V gene data show CDR1 as GTSNPN and CDR2 as SVGIG (reference sequence).

This clone was seen a few times. The CDR3 DNA reads as TGTGCCAGCTCACCATTGGCGGGGAGCTACGAGCAGTACGTC. Translated, it gives CASSPLAGSYEQYV. The genes are TRBV18 and TRBJ2-7, with D perhaps matching TRBD2 (6 bases). Germline V gene data show CDR1 as KGHSH and CDR2 as LQKENI. The CDR3 runs 14 residues. V shed 2 bases and J shed 3 bases, with 11 bases lying between them.

This clone was seen a handful of times. The chain is built from TRBV30 and TRBJ1-5; 8 bases fit TRBD1. Looked up from germline, CDR1 is GTSNPN and CDR2 is SVGIG (reference sequence). There are 15 residues in the CDR3. The V gene end was trimmed by 0 bases and the J gene end by 5 bases; junction bases not matched to a gene: 6. CDR3 sequence: CAWSVGQGGYQPQHF. DNA of the CDR3: TGTGCCTGGAGTGTTGGACAGGGAGGTTATCAGCCCCAGCATTTT.

This chain connects TRBV4-1 to TRBJ1-2; 12 nucleotides match TRBD1. The germline V gene has CDR1 MGHRA and CDR2 YSYEKL. The J segment lost 7 bases and the V segment lost 2 bases, leaving 5 bases of the junction unmatched. The CDR3 totals 15 residues. DNA of the CDR3: TGCGCCAGCAGCCAACCGGGACAGGGGGCGGTTGGCTACACCTTC. Protein: CASSQPGQGAVGYTF.

The chain couples TRBV19 to TRBJ1-1; D call uncertain. This CDR3 has 14 amino acids. The germline V gene has CDR1 LNHDA and CDR2 SQIVND (reference sequence). Trimming stripped 6 bases from V and 5 bases from J, with 16 bases between. CDR3 in amino acids: CASRPRVANTEAFF. CDR3 nucleotide sequence: TGTGCCAGTAGGCCCCGGGTGGCCAATACTGAAGCTTTCTTT.

This clone was found a few times. The chain is built from TRBV19 and TRBJ1-5, with 9 bases that match TRBD1. The CDR3 is 15 amino acids. Trimming took 3 bases from V and 1 from J; bases not matched to a gene: 1. Germline CDR1 and CDR2: LNHDA and SQIVND (reference sequence). CDR3 region: CASSMGQGSNQPQHF. The CDR3 nucleotides are TGTGCCAGTAGTATGGGACAGGGCAGCAATCAGCCCCAGCATTTT.